The clone carrying this T cell receptor beta chain was seen once. The data are from a study of blood T cell repertoires in COVID-19. Study information: Collection of acute and convalescent COVID-19 samples took place in the United States, Italy and Spain. T cells, B-cell-depleted T cells, or PBMCs provided the cDNA or gDNA that served as material.

Authors' data handling: Amplification with reference gene primers provided the estimates of nucleated cell counts. Method: immunoSEQ multiplex PCR; TCRdb's copy keeps in-frame clones and lacks some. The V and J calls and clone size are taken from that table; D and trimming were inferred from the DNA. The sample holds around 110,000 clones, 70% to 90% seen once. This receptor was obtained from a man over 45 with active or convalescent COVID-19. Sequencing used peripheral blood.

The CDR3 sequence is CSVEDWRTGINNEQFF. In nucleotides, the CDR3 is TGCAGCGTTGAAGATTGGAGGACAGGGATCAACAATGAGCAGTTCTTC. The J gene is TRBJ2-1, the V gene TRBV29-1; 8 nucleotides line up with TRBD1. The J segment lost 5 bases and the V segment lost 0 bases, leaving 9 bases of the junction unmatched. The germline CDR1 and CDR2 sequences are SQVTM and ANQGSEA. This CDR3 is 16 amino acids long.